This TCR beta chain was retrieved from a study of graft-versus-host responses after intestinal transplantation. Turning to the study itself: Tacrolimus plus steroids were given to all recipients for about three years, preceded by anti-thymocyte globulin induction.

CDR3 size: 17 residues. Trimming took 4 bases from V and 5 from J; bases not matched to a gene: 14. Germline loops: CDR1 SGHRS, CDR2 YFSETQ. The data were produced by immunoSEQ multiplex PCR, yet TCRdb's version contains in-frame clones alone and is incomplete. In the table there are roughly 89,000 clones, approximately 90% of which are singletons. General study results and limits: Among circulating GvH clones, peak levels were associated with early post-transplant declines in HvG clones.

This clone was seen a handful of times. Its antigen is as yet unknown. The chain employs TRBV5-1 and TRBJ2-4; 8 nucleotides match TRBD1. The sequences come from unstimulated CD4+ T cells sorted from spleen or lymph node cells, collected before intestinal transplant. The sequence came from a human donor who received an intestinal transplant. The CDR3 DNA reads TGCGCCAGCAGCCCGCGGACAGGGCAATGGAGTGAAAACATTCAGTACTTC. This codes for CASSPRTGQWSENIQYF. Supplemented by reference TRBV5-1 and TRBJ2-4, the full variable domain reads KAGVTQTPRYLIKTRGQQVTLSCSPISGHRSVSWYQQTPGQGLQFLFEYFSETQRNKGNFPGRFSGRQFSNSRSEMNVSTLELGDSALYLCASSPRTGQWSENIQYFGAGTRLSVL.